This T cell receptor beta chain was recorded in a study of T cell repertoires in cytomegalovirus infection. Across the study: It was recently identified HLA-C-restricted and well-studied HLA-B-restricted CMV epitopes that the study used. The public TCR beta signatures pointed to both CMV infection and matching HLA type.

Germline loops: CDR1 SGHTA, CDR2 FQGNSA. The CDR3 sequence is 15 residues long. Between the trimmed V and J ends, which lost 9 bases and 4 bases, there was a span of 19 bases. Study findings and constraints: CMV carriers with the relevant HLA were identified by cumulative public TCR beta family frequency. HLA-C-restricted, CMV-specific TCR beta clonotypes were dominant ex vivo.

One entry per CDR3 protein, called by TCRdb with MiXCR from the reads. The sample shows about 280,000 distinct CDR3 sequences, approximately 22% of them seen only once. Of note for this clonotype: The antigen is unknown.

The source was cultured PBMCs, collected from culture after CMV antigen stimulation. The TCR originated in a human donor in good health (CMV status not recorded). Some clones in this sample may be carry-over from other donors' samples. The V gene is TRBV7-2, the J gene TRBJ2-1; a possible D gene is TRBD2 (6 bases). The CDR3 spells CASRTGIAVYNEQFF. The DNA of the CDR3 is TGTGCCAGTCGAACGGGGATAGCGGTATACAATGAGCAGTTCTTC.